The 18 T cell receptor beta chains in this list originate from one sample, sequenced in a study of shared clonotypes between healthy human individuals. The method was immunoSEQ multiplex PCR; TCRdb's version includes in-frame clones alone and lacks a portion of them. The table has over 2 million clones, 85% to 95% seen once. The sample consisted of naive CD4+ T cells sorted from blood. Subset: CD45RA+ positively selected. The receptors come from a man younger than 35 in good health.

The chain couples TRBV6-1 to TRBJ1-5; no reliable D call. The ends were cut back, 3 bases at V and 3 bases at J, with 9 bases in the middle. Germline CDR1 MNHNS, CDR2 SASEGT. The CDR3 sequence is 14 residues long. The CDR3: CASSDQGINQPQHF. The CDR3 nucleotides are TGTGCCAGCAGTGACCAAGGAATCAATCAGCCCCAGCATTTT.

As for this clone: Other DNA sequences in this specimen translate into the identical CDR3. This chain links TRBV7-9 with TRBJ1-3; D unresolved. Trimming shortened V by 4 bases and J by 0 bases, and 4 bases separated the two germline ends. The CDR3 runs 13 residues. Germline CDR1 and CDR2: SEHNR and FQNEAQ (reference sequence). The CDR3 DNA follows: TGTGCCAGCAGCTCAAACTCTGGAAACACCATATATTTT. Its translation: CASSSNSGNTIYF.

V is TRBV6-6 and J is TRBJ2-7; D unclear. Trimming pared 3 bases from V and 6 bases from J, leaving 9 bases between. Per germline, CDR1 MNHNY and CDR2 SVGAGI (reference sequence). The CDR3 extends over 12 amino acids. The CDR3 DNA follows: TGTGCCAGCAGTTATGCCATGGTCGAGCAGTACTTC. The encoded protein is CASSYAMVEQYF.

About this clone: Other DNA sequences in this sample translate to the same CDR3. The rearrangement uses TRBV6-1 and TRBJ2-7; 10 bases are a match to TRBD1. The CDR3 is made up of 15 amino acids. Looked up from germline, CDR1 is MNHNS and CDR2 is SASEGT. The J segment lost 4 bases and the V segment lost 0 bases, leaving 3 bases of the junction unmatched. Here the CDR3 DNA reads TGTGCCAGCAGTGAAGCCGGGACAGGGGTATACGAGCAGTACTTC. Encoded protein: CASSEAGTGVYEQYF.

This clone is a singleton in its sample. The V call is TRBV6-5, the J call TRBJ2-5, with unresolved D. Per the germline V gene, CDR1 is MNHEY and CDR2 is SVGAGI. V was clipped by 0 bases and J by 2 bases, with 7 bases between them. The CDR3 spans 14 residues. The DNA of the CDR3 is TGTGCCAGCAGTTACTCAGAGAATCAAGAGACCCAGTACTTC. Translating gives CASSYSENQETQYF.

In regard to this clone: Other DNA variants within this sample encode the same CDR3. V gene TRBV9 combines with J gene TRBJ2-4; D remains ambiguous. The germline V and J ends were trimmed by 3 bases and 0 bases, with 4 bases remaining between them. Germline V CDR1 and CDR2: SGDLS, YYNGEE. This CDR3 is built from 13 residues. The CDR3 DNA is TGTGCCAGCAGCGGCCTAGCCAAAAACATTCAGTACTTC. Protein: CASSGLAKNIQYF.

This chain uses TRBV14 with TRBJ2-7; the D gene is possibly TRBD2 (5 bases). Germline lookup yields CDR1 SGHDN and CDR2 FVKESK. This CDR3 is 14 amino acids long. Trimming stripped 1 base from V and 3 bases from J, with 10 bases between. Here the CDR3 reads CASSQGRGLYEQYF. In DNA form, the CDR3 reads TGTGCCAGCAGCCAAGGTCGGGGTCTCTACGAGCAGTACTTC.

The rearrangement uses TRBV20-1 and TRBJ2-7; a possible D gene is TRBD2 (5 bases). Looked up from germline, CDR1 is DFQATT and CDR2 is SNEGSKA (reference sequence). Trimming pared 5 bases from V and 5 bases from J, leaving 10 bases between. The CDR3 contains 11 residues. CDR3 in DNA: TGCAGTGCTCGGGGTAGGGACGAGCAGTACTTC. The encoded protein is CSARGRDEQYF.

The chain couples TRBV28 to TRBJ1-5; tentative D call: TRBD1 (5 bases). V lost 8 bases and J lost 5, with 19 bases in between. The CDR3 is made up of 15 amino acids. Germline V gene data show CDR1 as MDHEN and CDR2 as SYDVKM. The CDR3 is CASHRAGKKDQPQHF. The CDR3 DNA sequence: TGTGCCAGCCATAGGGCAGGGAAGAAGGATCAGCCCCAGCATTTT.

The gene calls are TRBV5-4 and TRBJ2-1, with 9 nucleotides matching TRBD2. V trimming: 4 bases; J trimming: 5 bases; junction bases outside the gene matches: 7. Germline assignment: CDR1 SGHNT and CDR2 YYREEE (reference sequence). This CDR3 comprises 15 residues. CDR3 sequence: CASSRSQREDNEQFF. The CDR3 DNA reads as TGTGCCAGCAGCCGGAGTCAGCGGGAGGACAATGAGCAGTTCTTC.

Points on this clone: Other DNA sequences in the same sample also yield this CDR3. The rearrangement uses TRBV5-1 and TRBJ2-7, with D uncertain. The germline V gene has CDR1 SGHRS and CDR2 YFSETQ. Deletions cut 2 bases from V and 6 bases from J, with 6 bases between. This CDR3 has 11 residues. In DNA, the CDR3 is TGCGCCAGCAGCTTAGGTCCCGAGCAGTACTTC. Translation: CASSLGPEQYF.

The chain carries TRBV5-6 and TRBJ1-2, with D tentatively TRBD1 (6 bases). The CDR3 totals 14 residues. The ends were cut back, 6 bases at V and 1 base at J, with 13 bases in the middle. Germline V gene sequence: CDR1 SGHDT, CDR2 YYEEEE. As DNA, the CDR3 is TGTGCCAGCACCAAAGGGGGAGATAACTATGGCTACACCTTC. The encoded protein is CASTKGGDNYGYTF.

The rearrangement links TRBV2 to TRBJ2-5; 8 bases map to TRBD2. From germline, CDR1 is SNHLY and CDR2 FYNNEI. J gave up 1 base and V 0 bases, and 1 base lay outside the gene matches. The CDR3 consists of 15 residues. In nucleotides, the CDR3 is TGTGCCAGCAGTGAAGCAGGACTAGCCCAAGAGACCCAGTACTTC. Protein sequence: CASSEAGLAQETQYF.

This sequence joins TRBV21-1 and TRBJ2-7; TRBD1 is the table's D call and was not checked against the DNA. TRBV21-1 is flagged as a pseudogene. The length of the CDR3 is 15 residues. The CDR3 loop is CASSSRDRRSYEQYF. DNA of the CDR3: TGTGCCAGCAGCAGCCGGGACAGGAGATCCTACGAGCAGTACTTC.

The chain links TRBV5-1 to TRBJ2-3; 9 bases align to TRBD1. The CDR3 length is 15 residues. CDR1 SGHRS and CDR2 YFSETQ come from the germline V gene. After removal of 1 base from V and 4 bases from J, the junction contained 4 bases not matched to a gene. CDR3 sequence (DNA): TGCGCCAGCAGCTTGACAGGGGGCGGCTCAGATACGCAGTATTTT. Protein product: CASSLTGGGSDTQYF.

This sequence joins TRBV25-1 and TRBJ1-2; D gene unclear. Germline-derived CDR1 and CDR2 are MGHDK and SYGVNS. The V and J ends lost 1 base and 4 bases respectively, with 16 bases between them. This CDR3 has 16 amino acids. CDR3 in amino acids: CASSESVANPVYGYTF. DNA for the CDR3: TGTGCCAGCAGTGAATCCGTAGCGAACCCTGTCTATGGCTACACCTTC.

Notes on this clone: Other DNA sequences within the sample encode an identical CDR3. The chain employs TRBV4-3 and TRBJ2-1; D not certain. The CDR3 sequence is 14 residues long. V was cut by 0 bases and J by 3 bases, with 6 bases left in between. The V gene's germline CDR1 is LGHNA and CDR2 YSLEER. The DNA of the CDR3 is TGCGCCAGCAGCCAAGAAGGGATCTACAATGAGCAGTTCTTC. Translating it yields CASSQEGIYNEQFF.

The rearrangement joins TRBV9 to TRBJ2-4; 11 nucleotides agree with TRBD2. Germline values: CDR1 SGDLS, CDR2 YYNGEE. CDR3 size: 15 residues. Germline trimming cut 4 bases from V and 8 bases from J; bases unmatched to any gene: 8. The CDR3 reads CASSSLLAGDHIQYF. As DNA, the CDR3 is TGTGCCAGCAGCTCCTTACTAGCGGGAGACCACATTCAGTACTTC.